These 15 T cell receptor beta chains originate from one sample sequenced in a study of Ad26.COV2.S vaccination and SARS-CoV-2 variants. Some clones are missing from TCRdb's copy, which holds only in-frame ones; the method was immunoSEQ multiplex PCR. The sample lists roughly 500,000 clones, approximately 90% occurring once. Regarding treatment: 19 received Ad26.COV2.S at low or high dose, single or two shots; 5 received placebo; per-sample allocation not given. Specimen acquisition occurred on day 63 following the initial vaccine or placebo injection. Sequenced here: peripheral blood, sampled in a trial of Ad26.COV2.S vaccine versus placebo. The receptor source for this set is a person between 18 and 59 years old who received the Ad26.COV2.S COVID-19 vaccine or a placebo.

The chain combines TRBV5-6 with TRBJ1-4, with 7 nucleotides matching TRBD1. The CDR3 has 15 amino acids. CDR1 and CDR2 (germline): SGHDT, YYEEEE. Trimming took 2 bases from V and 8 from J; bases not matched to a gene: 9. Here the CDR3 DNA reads TGTGCCAGCAGCTTCTGGACAGGCCGATGGGAAAAACTGTTTTTT. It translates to CASSFWTGRWEKLFF.

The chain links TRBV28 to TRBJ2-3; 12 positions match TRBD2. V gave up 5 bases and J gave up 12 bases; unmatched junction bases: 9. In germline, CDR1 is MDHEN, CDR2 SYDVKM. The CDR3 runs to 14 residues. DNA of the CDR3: TGTGCCAGCAGTCTAGCGGGAGGGGGGGTTTTTCAGTATTTT. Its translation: CASSLAGGGVFQYF.

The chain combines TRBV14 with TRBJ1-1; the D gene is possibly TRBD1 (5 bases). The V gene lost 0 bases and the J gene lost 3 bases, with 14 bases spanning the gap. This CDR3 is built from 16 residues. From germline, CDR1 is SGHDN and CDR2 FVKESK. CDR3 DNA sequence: TGTGCCAGCAGCCAAGATAGGGACTGGCAGCACACTGAAGCTTTCTTT. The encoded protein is CASSQDRDWQHTEAFF.

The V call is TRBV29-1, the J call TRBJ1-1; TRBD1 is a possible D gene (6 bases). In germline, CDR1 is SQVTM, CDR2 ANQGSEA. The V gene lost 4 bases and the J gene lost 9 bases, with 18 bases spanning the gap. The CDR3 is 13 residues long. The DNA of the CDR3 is TGCAGCGTTGTAAGGACTCTGGACAGCAAAGCTTTCTTT. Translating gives CSVVRTLDSKAFF. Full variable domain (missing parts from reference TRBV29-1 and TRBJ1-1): SAVISQKPSRDICQRGTSLTIQCQVDSQVTMMFWYRQQPGQSLTLIATANQGSEATYESGFVIDKFPISRPNLTFSTLTVSNMSPEDSSIYLCSVVRTLDSKAFFGQGTRLTVV.

The CDR3: CASAPLGRVSYEQYF. The CDR3 nucleotides are TGTGCCAGCGCCCCTTTAGGCAGGGTGAGTTACGAGCAGTACTTC. The rearrangement uses TRBV28 and TRBJ2-7; a possible D gene is TRBD1 (5 bases). The CDR3 is made up of 15 amino acids. CDR1 and CDR2 from the germline V gene are MDHEN and SYDVKM. Trimming stripped 8 bases from V and 4 bases from J, with 21 bases between. The full variable domain, in which reference TRBV28 and TRBJ2-7 provide the parts outside the CDR3, is DVKVTQSSRYLVKRTGEKVFLECVQDMDHENMFWYRQDPGLGLRLIYFSYDVKMKEKGDIPEGYSVSREKKERFSLILESASTNQTSMYLCASAPLGRVSYEQYFGPGTRLTVT.

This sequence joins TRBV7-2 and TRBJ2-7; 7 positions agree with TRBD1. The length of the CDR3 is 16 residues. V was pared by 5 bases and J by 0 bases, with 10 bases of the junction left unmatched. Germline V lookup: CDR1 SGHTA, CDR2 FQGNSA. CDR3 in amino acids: CASSPSVNRGSYEQYF. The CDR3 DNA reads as TGTGCCAGCAGCCCAAGCGTCAACAGGGGCTCCTACGAGCAGTACTTC. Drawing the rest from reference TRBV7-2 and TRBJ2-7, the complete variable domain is GAGVSQSPSNKVTEKGKDVELRCDPISGHTALYWYRQSLGQGLEFLIYFQGNSAPDKSGLPSDRFSAERTGGSVSTLTIQRTQQEDSAVYLCASSPSVNRGSYEQYFGPGTRLTVT.

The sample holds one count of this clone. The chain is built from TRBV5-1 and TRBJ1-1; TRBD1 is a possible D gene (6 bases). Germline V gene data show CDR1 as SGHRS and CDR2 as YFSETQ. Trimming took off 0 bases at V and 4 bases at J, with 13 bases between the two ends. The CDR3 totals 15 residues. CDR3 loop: CASSLVTGTGTEAFF. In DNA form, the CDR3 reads TGCGCCAGCAGCTTGGTAACAGGGACGGGCACTGAAGCTTTCTTT.

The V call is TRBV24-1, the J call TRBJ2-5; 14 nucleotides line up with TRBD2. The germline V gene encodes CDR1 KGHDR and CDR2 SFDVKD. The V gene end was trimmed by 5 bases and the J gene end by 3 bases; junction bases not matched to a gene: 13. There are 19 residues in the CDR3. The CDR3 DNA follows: TGTGCCACCAGTGCTCTCAGACTAGCGGGAGGGCCCGGAAAAGAGACCCAGTACTTC. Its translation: CATSALRLAGGPGKETQYF.

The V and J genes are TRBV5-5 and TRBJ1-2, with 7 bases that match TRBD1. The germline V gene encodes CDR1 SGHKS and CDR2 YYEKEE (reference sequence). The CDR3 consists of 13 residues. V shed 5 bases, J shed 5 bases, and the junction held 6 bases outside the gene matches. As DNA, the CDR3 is TGTGCCAGCAGACCGACAGGGTCTTATGGCTACACCTTC. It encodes CASRPTGSYGYTF.

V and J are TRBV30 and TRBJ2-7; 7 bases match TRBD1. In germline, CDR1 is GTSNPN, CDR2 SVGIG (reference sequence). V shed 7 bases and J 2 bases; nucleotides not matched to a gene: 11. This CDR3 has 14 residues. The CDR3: CASSGQRWAYEQYF. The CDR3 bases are TGTGCCTCCTCGGGACAGAGGTGGGCCTACGAGCAGTACTTC.

The CDR3 DNA sequence: TGTGCCAGCAGACTAGCGGGAGATGTTTCAGATACGCAGTATTTT. The encoded protein is CASRLAGDVSDTQYF. The genes are TRBV25-1 and TRBJ2-3; 11 bases fit TRBD2. Germline V gene lookup returns CDR1 MGHDK and CDR2 SYGVNS. CDR3 size: 15 residues. Trimming at V came to 6 bases and at J to 4 bases, leaving 6 bases not matched to a gene.

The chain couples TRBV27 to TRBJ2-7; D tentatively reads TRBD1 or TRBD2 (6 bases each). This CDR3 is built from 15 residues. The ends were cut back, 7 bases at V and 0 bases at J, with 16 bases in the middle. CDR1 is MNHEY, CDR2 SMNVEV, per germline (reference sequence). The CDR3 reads CASIPRTGASYEQYF. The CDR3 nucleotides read TGTGCCAGCATCCCCCGGACGGGGGCCTCCTACGAGCAGTACTTC.

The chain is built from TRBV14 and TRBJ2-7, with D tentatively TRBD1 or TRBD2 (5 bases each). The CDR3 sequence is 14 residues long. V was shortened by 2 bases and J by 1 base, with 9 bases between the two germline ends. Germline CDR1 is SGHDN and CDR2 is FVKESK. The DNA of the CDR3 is TGTGCCAGCAGCCAACCGGGACGATCCTACGAGCAGTACTTC. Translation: CASSQPGRSYEQYF.

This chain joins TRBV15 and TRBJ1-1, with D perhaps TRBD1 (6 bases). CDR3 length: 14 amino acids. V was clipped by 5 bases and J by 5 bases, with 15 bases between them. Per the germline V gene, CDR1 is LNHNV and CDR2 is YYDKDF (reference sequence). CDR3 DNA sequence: TGTGCCACCAGCGTCACAGGGAGAGGAACTGAAGCTTTCTTT. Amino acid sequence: CATSVTGRGTEAFF.

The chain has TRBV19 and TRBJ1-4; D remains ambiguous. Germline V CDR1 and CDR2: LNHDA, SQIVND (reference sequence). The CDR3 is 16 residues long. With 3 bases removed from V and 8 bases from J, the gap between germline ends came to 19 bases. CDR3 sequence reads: CASSMLMTVGGEKLFF. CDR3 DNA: TGTGCCAGTAGTATGTTGATGACGGTCGGAGGGGAAAAACTGTTTTTT.